The T cell receptor (beta chain) described here comes from a study of blood T cells in healthy people across ages. The CDR3 runs 16 residues. The germline V gene has CDR1 LNHNV and CDR2 YYDKDF (reference sequence). Trimming pared 1 base from V and 0 bases from J, leaving 10 bases between. A sample-barcoded 5' primer and a J-beta primer mix were used in a second PCR of roughly 7 to 11 cycles. TCRdb passed the 5' RACE reads through MiXCR, listing each CDR3 protein once. The table has about 670,000 distinct CDR3 sequences, roughly half seen once. This chain connects TRBV15 to TRBJ2-1; D is unclear. The source of this sequence is a woman of 80 years or more in good health. The specimen sequenced was blood. Here the CDR3 DNA reads TGTGCCACCAGCAGAGGGGTCGCGAGCTCCTACAATGAGCAGTTCTTC. It specifies CATSRGVASSYNEQFF.